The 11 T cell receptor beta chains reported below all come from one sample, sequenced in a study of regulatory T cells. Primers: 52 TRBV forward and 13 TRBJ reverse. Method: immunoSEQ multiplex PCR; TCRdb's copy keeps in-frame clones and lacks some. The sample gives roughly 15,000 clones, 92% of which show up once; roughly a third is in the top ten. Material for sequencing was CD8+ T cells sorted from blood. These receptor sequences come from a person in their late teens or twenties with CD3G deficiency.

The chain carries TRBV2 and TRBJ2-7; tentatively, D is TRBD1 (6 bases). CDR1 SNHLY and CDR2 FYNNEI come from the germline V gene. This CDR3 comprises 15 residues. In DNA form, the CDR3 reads TGTGCGGGCAGGGGACCCCCATCGGCCGGCTACGAGCAGTACTTC. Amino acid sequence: CAGRGPPSAGYEQYF.

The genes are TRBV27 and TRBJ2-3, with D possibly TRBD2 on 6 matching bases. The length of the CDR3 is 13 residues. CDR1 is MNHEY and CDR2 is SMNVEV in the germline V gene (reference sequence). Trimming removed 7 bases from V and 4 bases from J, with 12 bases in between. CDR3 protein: CASKPGVPDTQYF. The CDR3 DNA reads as TGTGCCAGCAAACCGGGGGTCCCAGATACGCAGTATTTT.

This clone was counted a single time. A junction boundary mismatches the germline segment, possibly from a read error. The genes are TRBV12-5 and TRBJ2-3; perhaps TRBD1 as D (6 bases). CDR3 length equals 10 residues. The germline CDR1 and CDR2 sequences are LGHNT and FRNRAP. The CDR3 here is CASGNTGKNF. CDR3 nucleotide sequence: TGTGCTAGTGGGAATACAGGGAAAAATTTT.

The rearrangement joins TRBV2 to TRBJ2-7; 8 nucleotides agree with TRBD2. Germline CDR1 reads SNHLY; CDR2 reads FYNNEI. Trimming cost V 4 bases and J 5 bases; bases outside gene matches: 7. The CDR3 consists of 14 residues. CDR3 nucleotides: TGTGCCAGCAGTGTCCGGGGGGGGTTTGACGAGCAGTACTTC. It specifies CASSVRGGFDEQYF.

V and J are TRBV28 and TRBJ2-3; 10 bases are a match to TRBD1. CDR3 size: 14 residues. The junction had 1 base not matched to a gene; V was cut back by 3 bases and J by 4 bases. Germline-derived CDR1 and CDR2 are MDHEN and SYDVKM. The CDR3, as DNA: TGTGCCAGCAGTTTCGGGACAGGGGCAGATACGCAGTATTTT. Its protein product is CASSFGTGADTQYF.

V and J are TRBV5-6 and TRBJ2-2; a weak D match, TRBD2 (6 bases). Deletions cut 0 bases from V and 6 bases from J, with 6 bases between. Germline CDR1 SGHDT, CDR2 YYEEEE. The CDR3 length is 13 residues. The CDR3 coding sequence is TGTGCCAGCAGCTTGGGGGGGGCCGGGGAGCTGTTTTTT. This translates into CASSLGGAGELFF.

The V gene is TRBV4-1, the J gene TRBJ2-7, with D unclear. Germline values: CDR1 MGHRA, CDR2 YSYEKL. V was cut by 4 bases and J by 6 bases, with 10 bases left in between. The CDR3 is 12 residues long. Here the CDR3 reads CASSPGWGEQYF. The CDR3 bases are TGCGCCAGCAGCCCGGGTTGGGGCGAGCAGTACTTC.

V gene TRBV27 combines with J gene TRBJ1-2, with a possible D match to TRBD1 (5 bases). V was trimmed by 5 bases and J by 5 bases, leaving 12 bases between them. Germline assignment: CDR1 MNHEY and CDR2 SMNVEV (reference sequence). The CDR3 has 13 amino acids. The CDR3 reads CASSPGAVYGYTF. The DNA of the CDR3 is TGTGCCAGCAGTCCTGGGGCCGTTTATGGCTACACCTTC.

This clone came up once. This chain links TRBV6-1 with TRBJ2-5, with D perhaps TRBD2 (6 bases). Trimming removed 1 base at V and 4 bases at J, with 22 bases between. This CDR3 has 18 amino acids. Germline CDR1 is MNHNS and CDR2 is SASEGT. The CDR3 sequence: CASSEGLRRFQGLETQYF. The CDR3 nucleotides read TGTGCCAGCAGTGAAGGGTTGCGGAGGTTTCAGGGACTAGAGACCCAGTACTTC.

CDR3 sequence: CASSLGLGQTSRETQYF. CDR3 in DNA: TGTGCCAGCAGCTTAGGACTTGGACAGACCTCCCGAGAGACCCAGTACTTC. The chain carries TRBV7-9 and TRBJ2-5; TRBD1 might be the D (6 bases). Trimming shortened V by 1 base and J by 4 bases, and 19 bases separated the two germline ends. The CDR3 extends over 17 amino acids. From germline, CDR1 is SEHNR and CDR2 FQNEAQ (reference sequence). The full variable domain, in which reference TRBV7-9 and TRBJ2-5 provide the parts outside the CDR3, is DTGVSQNPRHKITKRGQNVTFRCDPISEHNRLYWYRQTLGQGPEFLTYFQNEAQLEKSRLLSDRFSAERPKGSFSTLEIQRTEQGDSAMYLCASSLGLGQTSRETQYFGPGTRLLVL.

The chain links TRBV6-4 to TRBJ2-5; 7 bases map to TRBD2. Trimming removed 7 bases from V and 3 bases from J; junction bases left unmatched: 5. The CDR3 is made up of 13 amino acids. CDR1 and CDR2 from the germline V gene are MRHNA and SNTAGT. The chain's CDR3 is CASKIGRKETQYF. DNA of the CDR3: TGTGCCAGCAAGATCGGGAGGAAAGAGACCCAGTACTTC.